What follows is one TCR beta chain and its context. Its antigen is currently not known. The record has no base qualities; no much larger clone is one base away. Patients with autoimmune disease history or receiving systemic immunosuppression were excluded from the trial. Peripheral blood for TCR sequencing was collected from all dose cohorts at baseline, on cycle 4 day 1, and on cycle 7 day 1. The samples were drawn from a first-in-human, open-label, multicenter phase I dose-escalation trial of ivuxolimab. Adults with locally advanced or metastatic head and neck squamous cell, hepatocellular, melanoma or renal cell carcinoma were enrolled in the trial. Before TCR sequencing, CD4+ T cells and CD8+ T cells were sorted from peripheral blood as separate populations. These data belong to a study of OX40 agonist ivuxolimab in advanced cancers. In terms of the full investigation: Ivuxolimab was an agonistic, fully human IgG2 monoclonal antibody directed against OX40 (CD134), a costimulatory receptor. Intravenous ivuxolimab was administered to patients every 2 weeks at six dose levels: 0.01, 0.1, 0.3, 1.5, 3 and 10 mg/kg. Of the 52 patients in dose escalation, approximately 20 had hepatocellular carcinoma, about 15 had melanoma, 9 had renal cell carcinoma and 9 had head and neck cancer. A male proportion of 75% to 85% and a mean age of approximately 55 years, ranging from about 23 to 90, were recorded for the dose-escalation cohort. Patients were allowed to have had prior anti-PD-1, anti-PD-L1 or anti-CTLA-4 therapy, and more than 30% of the dose-escalation patients had previously received checkpoint inhibitors. Partial responses occurred in three dose-escalation patients: two with cutaneous melanoma and one with hepatocellular carcinoma. Peripheral TCRbeta sequencing aimed to test whether ivuxolimab altered TCR sequence diversity and caused clonal T-cell expansion. The paper covers the monotherapy dose-escalation part of the phase I ivuxolimab trial, which included N ≈ 52 patients.

For sequencing of the TCRbeta CDR3 region, genomic DNA was extracted from the sorted cells. The immunoSEQ Assay was used to sequence the TCRbeta CDR3 regions. This is the immuneACCESS table as TCRdb keeps it, with only in-frame sequences that have V and J called. A part of the clones is gone; compared with another copy, unresolved V genes explain less than half, and the rest is unexplained. The sample table holds 80,000 to 100,000 clones, of which roughly nine tenths were seen once. The top ten hold about 0.8% of the sample. Its CDR3 holds 15 amino acids, cysteine through phenylalanine. Just the 45-base CDR3 DNA is kept, in frame starting at base 1. Trimming at the junction amounts to 4 bases on V and 7 bases on J, and the germline ends lie 20 bases apart. From the germline V gene, CDR1 is SGHDT and CDR2 is YYEEEE. Here is what the overall study found, with its caveats: At doses of 0.1 to 3.0 mg/kg, clonal expansion of both CD4+ and CD8+ T cells in blood was seen between baseline and week 6. Low levels of normalized T-cell clonal expansion were also shown by some nonresponding patients. After ivuxolimab, CD8+ T cells had more expanded clones than CD4+ T cells on average. Partial responders in the 0.1-3.0 mg/kg groups had among the lowest normalized peripheral clonal expansion, especially among CD8+ T cells. Antigen specificity was not determined for the clonally expanded peripheral T cells.

In this chain, TRBV5-6 is recombined with TRBJ1-2; TRBD1 is possibly the D segment (6 matching bases). The sample in question was CD4+ or CD8+ T cells sorted from blood, obtained in a trial of the OX40 agonist ivuxolimab. This TCR was sampled from an adult with an advanced solid tumor such as melanoma, head and neck, liver or kidney cancer. The bases are TGTGCCAGCAGCCGATCCGGGACACCAGCGTCTGGCTACACCTTC. It is translated as CASSRSGTPASGYTF.